The present TCR beta chain was sequenced within a study of blood T cell repertoires in COVID-19. Overall study context: The origin of the acute and convalescent COVID-19 samples was the United States, Italy and Spain.

As processed by the authors: Reference gene primer amplification gave estimated nucleated cell counts. Some clones are missing from TCRdb's copy, which holds only in-frame ones; the method was immunoSEQ multiplex PCR. V, J and clone size are taken as reported in that table, and D and trimming were inferred from the DNA itself. The sample lists approximately 140,000 clones; 88% were seen once. This CDR3 has 17 residues. Looked up from germline, CDR1 is MDHEN and CDR2 is SYDVKM. Trimming removed 2 bases from V and 8 bases from J, with 22 bases in between. Cohort placement rested on clinical history that participants reported themselves.

Sample: PBMCs or T cells enriched from blood (not recorded which). The sequence derives from a woman between 25 and 40 years old with acute COVID-19. The V and J genes are TRBV28 and TRBJ1-5; D may be TRBD1 (6 bases). The CDR3 bases are TGTGCCAGCAGTTTAGAAATTCGGTGGCAGGGGCAAGAGCCCCAGCATTTT. This gives the protein CASSLEIRWQGQEPQHF. Full variable domain (rest looked up from reference TRBV28 and TRBJ1-5): DVKVTQSSRYLVKRTGEKVFLECVQDMDHENMFWYRQDPGLGLRLIYFSYDVKMKEKGDIPEGYSVSREKKERFSLILESASTNQTSMYLCASSLEIRWQGQEPQHFGDGTRLSIL.